These 5 T cell receptor beta chains were sequenced from one sample in a study of blood T cell repertoires in COVID-19. This table comes from immunoSEQ multiplex PCR, and its TCRdb copy is limited to in-frame clones, with some not included. The data show 350,000 or so clones, roughly nine tenths seen once. Sequencing was carried out using peripheral blood. The receptor source for this set is an older woman with COVID-19, enrolled during active disease.

The table lists this clone with a few counts. The chain couples TRBV15 to TRBJ1-1, with TRBD1 identical over 9 bases. This CDR3 is built from 17 residues. Germline V lookup: CDR1 LNHNV, CDR2 YYDKDF (reference sequence). V lost 2 bases, J lost 4 bases, and 11 bases stayed unmatched. The CDR3 DNA reads TGTGCCACCAGCAGATCGGACAGGGGTGAGGCCGGCACTGAAGCTTTCTTT. Translating it yields CATSRSDRGEAGTEAFF.

This clone was detected once. The V call is TRBV18, the J call TRBJ2-2; 13 bases agree with TRBD2. The CDR3 spans 17 residues. Looked up from germline, CDR1 is KGHSH and CDR2 is LQKENI. The J segment lost 5 bases and the V segment lost 3 bases, leaving 6 bases of the junction unmatched. CDR3 residues: CASSPLGLAGTTGELFF. The CDR3, as DNA: TGTGCCAGCTCACCGTTGGGACTAGCGGGGACAACCGGGGAGCTGTTTTTT. The entire variable domain, with the rest obtained from reference TRBV18 and TRBJ2-2, is as follows: NAGVMQNPRHLVRRRGQEARLRCSPMKGHSHVYWYRQLPEEGLKFMVYLQKENIIDESGMPKERFSAEFPKEGPSILRIQQVVRGDSAAYFCASSPLGLAGTTGELFFGEGSRLTVL.

The chain is built from TRBV28 and TRBJ1-2; 8 nucleotides align to TRBD1. The J segment lost 4 bases and the V segment lost 5 bases, leaving 9 bases of the junction unmatched. CDR3 length: 15 amino acids. Germline loops: CDR1 MDHEN, CDR2 SYDVKM. This CDR3 is CASSPRGQGPYGYTF. The CDR3 DNA sequence: TGTGCCAGCAGTCCCCGAGGACAGGGTCCCTATGGCTACACCTTC.

The chain is built from TRBV2 and TRBJ1-6; 7 positions match TRBD1. J was trimmed by 9 bases and V by 4 bases; bases with no gene match: 9. Germline lookup yields CDR1 SNHLY and CDR2 FYNNEI. The CDR3 length is 15 residues. CDR3 in amino acids: CASSGGGRASSPLHF. The CDR3 DNA reads as TGTGCCAGCAGTGGAGGGGGCAGGGCGAGTTCACCCCTCCACTTT.

The V call is TRBV6-5, the J call TRBJ1-1; TRBD1 might be the D (5 bases). V was cut by 6 bases and J by 10 bases, with 18 bases left in between. The V gene's germline CDR1 is MNHEY and CDR2 SVGAGI. The CDR3 runs to 13 residues. CDR3 coding DNA: TGTGCCAGCAGCCCCGTCGAGGAGGGGAGAGCTTTCTTT. Its translation: CASSPVEEGRAFF.